This T cell receptor beta chain was sequenced during a study of CD8 T cells in ankylosing spondylitis. This clonotype has at least ten counts. The CDR3 runs 16 residues. Germline V gene sequence: CDR1 SGHRS, CDR2 YFSETQ. J was trimmed by 0 bases and V by 4 bases; bases with no gene match: 5. TCRdb reprocessed the 5' RACE reads via MiXCR and lists one record per CDR3 protein. This table has under 250,000 distinct CDR3 sequences, 25% to 30% appearing once. The clonotype was recovered from a male donor with ankylosing spondylitis or in good health (not recorded which). This chain uses TRBV5-1 with TRBJ1-3; 9 nucleotides align to TRBD1. Sequencing was carried out using blood, either unsorted or a sorted T cell fraction (not recorded which). The CDR3 spells CASSRDRVLSGNTIYF. DNA of the CDR3: TGCGCCAGCAGCAGGGACAGGGTTCTCTCTGGAAACACCATATATTTT.